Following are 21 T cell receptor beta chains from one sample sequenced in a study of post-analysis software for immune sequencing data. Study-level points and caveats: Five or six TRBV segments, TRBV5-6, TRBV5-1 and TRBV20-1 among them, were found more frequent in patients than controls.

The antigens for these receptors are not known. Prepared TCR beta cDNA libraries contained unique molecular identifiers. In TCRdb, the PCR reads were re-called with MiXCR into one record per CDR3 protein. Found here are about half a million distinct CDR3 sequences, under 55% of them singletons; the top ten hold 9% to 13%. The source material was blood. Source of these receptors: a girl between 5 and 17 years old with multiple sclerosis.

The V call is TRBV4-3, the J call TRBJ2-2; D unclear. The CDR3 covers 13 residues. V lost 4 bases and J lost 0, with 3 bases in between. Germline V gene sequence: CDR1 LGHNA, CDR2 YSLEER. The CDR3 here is CASSPANTGELFF. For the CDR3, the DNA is TGCGCCAGCAGCCCAGCGAACACCGGGGAGCTGTTTTTT.

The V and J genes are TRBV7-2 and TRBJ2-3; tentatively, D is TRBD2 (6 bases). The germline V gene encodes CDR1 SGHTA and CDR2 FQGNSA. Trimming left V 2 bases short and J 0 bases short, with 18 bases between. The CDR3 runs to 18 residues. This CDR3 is CASSLWAQAGTSTDTQYF. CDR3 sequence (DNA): TGTGCCAGCAGCTTATGGGCCCAGGCGGGAACGAGCACAGATACGCAGTATTTT. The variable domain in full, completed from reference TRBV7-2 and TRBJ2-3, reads GAGVSQSPSNKVTEKGKDVELRCDPISGHTALYWYRQSLGQGLEFLIYFQGNSAPDKSGLPSDRFSAERTGGSVSTLTIQRTQQEDSAVYLCASSLWAQAGTSTDTQYFGPGTRLTVL.

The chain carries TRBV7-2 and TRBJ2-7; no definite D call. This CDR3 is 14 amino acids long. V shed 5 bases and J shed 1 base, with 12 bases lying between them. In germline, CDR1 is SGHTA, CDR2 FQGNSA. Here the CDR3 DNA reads TGTGCCAGCAGCGTTCGACGGTATTCCTACGAGCAGTACTTC. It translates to CASSVRRYSYEQYF.

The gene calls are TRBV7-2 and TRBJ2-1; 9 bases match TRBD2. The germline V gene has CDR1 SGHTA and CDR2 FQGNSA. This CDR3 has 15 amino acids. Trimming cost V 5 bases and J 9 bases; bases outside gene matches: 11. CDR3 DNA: TGTGCCAGCAGCGGGCGGACAGATAGCGGGGGTGAGCAGTTCTTC. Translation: CASSGRTDSGGEQFF.

DNA of the CDR3: TGTGCCAGCTCGCGCGGGGATGTCAGGGGTCGGACTGAAGCTTTCTTT. This gives the protein CASSRGDVRGRTEAFF. The chain couples TRBV28 to TRBJ1-1, with TRBD1 as a possible D gene (6 bases). V lost 8 bases, J lost 5 bases, and 24 bases lay in between. This CDR3 region has 16 residues. The germline V gene encodes CDR1 MDHEN and CDR2 SYDVKM.

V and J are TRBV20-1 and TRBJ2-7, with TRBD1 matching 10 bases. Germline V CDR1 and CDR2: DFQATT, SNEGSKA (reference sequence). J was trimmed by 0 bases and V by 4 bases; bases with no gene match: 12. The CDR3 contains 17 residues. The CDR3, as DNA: TGCAGTGCTACGCGTAACATCCGGACAGGGGGCTCCTACGAGCAGTACTTC. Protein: CSATRNIRTGGSYEQYF.

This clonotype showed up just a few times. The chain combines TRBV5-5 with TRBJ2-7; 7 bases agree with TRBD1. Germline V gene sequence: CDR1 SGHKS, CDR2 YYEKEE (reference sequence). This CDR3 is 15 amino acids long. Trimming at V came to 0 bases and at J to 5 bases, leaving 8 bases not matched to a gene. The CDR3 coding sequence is TGTGCCAGCAGCTTGGCTCGACAGGGTATCGACGAGCAGTACTTC. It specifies CASSLARQGIDEQYF.

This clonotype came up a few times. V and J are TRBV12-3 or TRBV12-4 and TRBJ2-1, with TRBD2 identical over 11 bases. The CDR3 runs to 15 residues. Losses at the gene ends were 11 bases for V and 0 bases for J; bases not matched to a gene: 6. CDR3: CALAGGPSSYNEQFF. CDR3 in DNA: TGTGCCCTAGCGGGGGGCCCGAGCTCCTACAATGAGCAGTTCTTC.

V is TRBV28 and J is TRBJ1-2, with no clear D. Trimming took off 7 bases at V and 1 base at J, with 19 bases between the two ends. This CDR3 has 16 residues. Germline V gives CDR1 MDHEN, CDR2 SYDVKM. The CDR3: CASNPRLGSINYGYTF. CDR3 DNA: TGTGCCAGCAATCCCCGCTTGGGAAGCATTAACTATGGCTACACCTTC.

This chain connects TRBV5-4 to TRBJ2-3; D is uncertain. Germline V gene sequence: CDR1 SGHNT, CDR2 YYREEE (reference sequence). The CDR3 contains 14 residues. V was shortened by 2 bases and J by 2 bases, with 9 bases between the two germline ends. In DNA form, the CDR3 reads TGTGCCAGCAGCTTCGACCATTACACAGATACGCAGTATTTT. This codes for CASSFDHYTDTQYF.

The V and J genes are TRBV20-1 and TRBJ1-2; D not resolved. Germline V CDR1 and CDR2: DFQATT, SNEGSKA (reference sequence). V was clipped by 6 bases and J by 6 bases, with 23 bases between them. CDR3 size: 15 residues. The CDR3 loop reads CSAAPARVEADGYTF. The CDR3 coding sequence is TGCAGTGCCGCACCTGCGAGGGTTGAGGCGGATGGCTACACCTTC.

The CDR3 loop is CASSHWDRVGEKLFF. The CDR3 DNA reads TGTGCCAGCAGTCACTGGGACAGGGTGGGAGAAAAACTGTTTTTT. V and J are TRBV12-3 or TRBV12-4 and TRBJ1-4; 9 bases are a match to TRBD1. Germline trimming cut 5 bases from V and 8 bases from J; bases unmatched to any gene: 9. This CDR3 spans 15 amino acids.

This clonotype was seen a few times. CDR3 sequence: CASRETSGGYNEQFF. For the CDR3, the DNA is TGTGCCAGCAGGGAGACTAGCGGAGGTTACAATGAGCAGTTCTTC. The rearrangement joins TRBV2 to TRBJ2-1; TRBD2 matches 9 bases. Per the germline V gene, CDR1 is SNHLY and CDR2 is FYNNEI. After removal of 6 bases from V and 4 bases from J, the junction contained 7 bases not matched to a gene. This CDR3 comprises 15 residues.

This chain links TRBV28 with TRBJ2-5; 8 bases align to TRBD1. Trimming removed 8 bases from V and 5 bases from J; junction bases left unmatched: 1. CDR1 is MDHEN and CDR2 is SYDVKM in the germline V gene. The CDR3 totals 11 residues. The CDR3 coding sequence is TGTGCCAGCTGGGACAGGGAGACCCAGTACTTC. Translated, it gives CASWDRETQYF.

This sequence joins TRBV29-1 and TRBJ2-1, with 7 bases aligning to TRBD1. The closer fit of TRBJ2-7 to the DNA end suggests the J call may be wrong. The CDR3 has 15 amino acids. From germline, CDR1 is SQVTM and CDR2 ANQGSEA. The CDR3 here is CSVERTGGSYNEQYF. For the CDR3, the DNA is TGCAGCGTTGAAAGGACAGGCGGCTCCTACAATGAGCAGTACTTC.

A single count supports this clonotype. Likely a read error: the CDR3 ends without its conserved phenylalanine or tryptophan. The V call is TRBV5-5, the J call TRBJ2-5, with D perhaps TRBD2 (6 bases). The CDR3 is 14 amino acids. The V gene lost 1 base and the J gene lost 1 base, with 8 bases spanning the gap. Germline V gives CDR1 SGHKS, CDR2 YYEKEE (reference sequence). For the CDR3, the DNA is TGTGCCAGCAGCTTGAGTAGCGGCCAAGAGACCCAGTACGTC. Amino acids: CASSLSSGQETQYV.

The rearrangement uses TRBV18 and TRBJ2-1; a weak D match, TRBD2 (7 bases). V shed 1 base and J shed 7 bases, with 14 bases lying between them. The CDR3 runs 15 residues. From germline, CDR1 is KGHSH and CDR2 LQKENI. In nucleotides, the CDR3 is TGTGCCAGCTCACCACTAGGGGGGGTCGGTAATGAGCAGTTCTTC. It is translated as CASSPLGGVGNEQFF.

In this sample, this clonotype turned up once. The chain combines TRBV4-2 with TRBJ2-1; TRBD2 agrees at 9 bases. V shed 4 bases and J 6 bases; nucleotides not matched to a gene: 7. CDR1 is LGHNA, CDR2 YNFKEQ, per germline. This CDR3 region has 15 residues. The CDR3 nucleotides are TGTGCCAGCAGCCGAGTAGCGGGAGTAGGCAATGAGCAGTTCTTC. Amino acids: CASSRVAGVGNEQFF.

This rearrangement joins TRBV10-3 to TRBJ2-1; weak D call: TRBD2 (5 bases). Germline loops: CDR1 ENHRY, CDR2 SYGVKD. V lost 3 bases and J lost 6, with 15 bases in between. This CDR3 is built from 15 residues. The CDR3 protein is CAISDRENLRNEQFF. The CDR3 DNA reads TGTGCCATCAGTGACCGGGAAAATCTTCGCAATGAGCAGTTCTTC.

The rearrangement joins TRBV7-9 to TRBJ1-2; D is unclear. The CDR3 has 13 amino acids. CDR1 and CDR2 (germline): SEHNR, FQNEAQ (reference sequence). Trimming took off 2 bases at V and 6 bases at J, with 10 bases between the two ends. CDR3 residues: CASSLNSGDGYTF. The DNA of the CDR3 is TGTGCCAGCAGCTTAAACAGCGGTGATGGCTACACCTTC. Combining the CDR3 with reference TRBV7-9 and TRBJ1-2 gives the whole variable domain DTGVSQNPRHKITKRGQNVTFRCDPISEHNRLYWYRQTLGQGPEFLTYFQNEAQLEKSRLLSDRFSAERPKGSFSTLEIQRTEQGDSAMYLCASSLNSGDGYTFGSGTRLTVV.

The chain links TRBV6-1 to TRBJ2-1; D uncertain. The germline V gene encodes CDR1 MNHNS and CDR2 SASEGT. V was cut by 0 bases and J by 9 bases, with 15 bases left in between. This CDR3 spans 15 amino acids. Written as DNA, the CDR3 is TGTGCCAGCAGTGAAGCGGTTAACCGGTGGAGTGAGCAGTTCTTC. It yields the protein CASSEAVNRWSEQFF.